This T cell receptor (beta chain) was profiled in a study of CD8+ T cells in alopecia areata. Study-wide results and limits: In lesional scalp, particularly from alopecia totalis/universalis, clonality was higher than in normal scalp.

As regards this clone: Antigen specificity is unknown.

cDNA reverse transcribed from extracted RNA served as the sequencing template. This table comes from immunoSEQ multiplex PCR, and its TCRdb copy is limited to in-frame clones, with some not included. The sample comprises 200,000 or so clones, approximately 53% of which are singletons, and around 5% rests with the top ten. V was pared by 5 bases and J by 6 bases, with 11 bases between. This CDR3 region has 13 residues. The germline CDR1 and CDR2 sequences are SGHVS and FNYEAQ. The sequence derives from a human donor in good health. The specimen was CD8+ T cells sorted from blood. V usage is TRBV7-6 and J usage is TRBJ1-5, with a tentative D call TRBD1 (5 bases). The CDR3, as DNA: TGTGCCAGCAGCCCGGTTGGGGGTCAGCCCCAGCATTTT. It encodes CASSPVGGQPQHF.